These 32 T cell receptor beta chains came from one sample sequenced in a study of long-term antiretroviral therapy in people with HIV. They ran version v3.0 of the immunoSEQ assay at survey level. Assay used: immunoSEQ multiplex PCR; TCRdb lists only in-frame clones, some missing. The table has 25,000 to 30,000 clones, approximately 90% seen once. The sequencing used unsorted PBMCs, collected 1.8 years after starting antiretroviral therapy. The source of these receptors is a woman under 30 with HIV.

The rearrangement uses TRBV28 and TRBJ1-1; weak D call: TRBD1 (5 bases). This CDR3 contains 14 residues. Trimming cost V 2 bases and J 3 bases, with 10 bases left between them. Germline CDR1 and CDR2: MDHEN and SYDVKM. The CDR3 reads CASSLRGGDTEAFF. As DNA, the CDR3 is TGTGCCAGCAGTTTACGGGGCGGGGACACTGAAGCTTTCTTT.

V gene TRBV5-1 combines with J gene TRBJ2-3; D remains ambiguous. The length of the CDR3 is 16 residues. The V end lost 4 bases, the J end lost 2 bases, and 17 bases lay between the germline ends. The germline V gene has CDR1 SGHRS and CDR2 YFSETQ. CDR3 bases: TGCGCCAGCAGCGCTTACAAGATAACCCCCACAGATACGCAGTATTTT. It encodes CASSAYKITPTDTQYF.

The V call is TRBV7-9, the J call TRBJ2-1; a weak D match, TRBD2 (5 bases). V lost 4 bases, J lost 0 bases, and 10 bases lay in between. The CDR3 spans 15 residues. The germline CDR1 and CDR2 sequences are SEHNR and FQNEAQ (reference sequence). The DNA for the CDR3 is TGTGCCAGCAGCTCCCGGACTGTCTCCTACAATGAGCAGTTCTTC. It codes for CASSSRTVSYNEQFF.

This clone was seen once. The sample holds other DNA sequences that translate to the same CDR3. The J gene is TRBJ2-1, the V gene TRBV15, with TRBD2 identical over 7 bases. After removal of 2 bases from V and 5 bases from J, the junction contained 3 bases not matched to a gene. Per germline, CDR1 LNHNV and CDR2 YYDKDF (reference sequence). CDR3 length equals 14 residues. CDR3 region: CATSRPGGNNEQFF. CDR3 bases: TGTGCCACCAGCAGACCCGGGGGGAACAATGAGCAGTTCTTC.

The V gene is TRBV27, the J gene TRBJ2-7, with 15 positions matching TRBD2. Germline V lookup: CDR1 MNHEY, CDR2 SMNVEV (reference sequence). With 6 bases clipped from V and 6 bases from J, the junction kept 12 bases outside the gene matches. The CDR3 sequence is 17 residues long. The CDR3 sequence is CASRGLAGGLGFREQYF. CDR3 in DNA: TGTGCCAGCAGGGGACTAGCGGGAGGCCTAGGGTTCCGCGAGCAGTACTTC.

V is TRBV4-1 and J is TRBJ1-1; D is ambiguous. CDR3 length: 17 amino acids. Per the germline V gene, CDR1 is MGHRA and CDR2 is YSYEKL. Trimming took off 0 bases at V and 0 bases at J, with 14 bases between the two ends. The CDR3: CASSQDGVEIMNTEAFF. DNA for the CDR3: TGCGCCAGCAGCCAAGATGGTGTGGAGATCATGAACACTGAAGCTTTCTTT.

CDR3 loop: CASSLSSVGAVYEQYF. The CDR3 nucleotides read TGTGCCAGCAGCTTAAGTTCTGTTGGGGCAGTTTACGAGCAGTACTTC. The chain recombines TRBV11-2 with TRBJ2-7, with D possibly being TRBD1 (5 bases). Germline V gene data show CDR1 as SGHAT and CDR2 as FQNNGV. The V end lost 2 bases, the J end lost 4 bases, and 18 bases lay between the germline ends. This CDR3 is 16 amino acids long.

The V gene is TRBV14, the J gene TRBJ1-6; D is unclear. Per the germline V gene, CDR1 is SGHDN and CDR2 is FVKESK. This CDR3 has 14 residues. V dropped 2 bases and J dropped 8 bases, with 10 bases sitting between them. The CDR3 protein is CASSQTLGYSPLHF. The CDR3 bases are TGTGCCAGCAGCCAAACTCTAGGGTATTCACCCCTCCACTTT.

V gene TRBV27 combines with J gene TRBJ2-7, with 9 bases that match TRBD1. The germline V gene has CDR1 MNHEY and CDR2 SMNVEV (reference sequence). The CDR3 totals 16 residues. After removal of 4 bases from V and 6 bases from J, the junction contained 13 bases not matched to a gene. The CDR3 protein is CASSSSWGQGSREQYF. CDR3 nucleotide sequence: TGTGCCAGCAGTTCCTCATGGGGACAGGGATCGCGCGAGCAGTACTTC.

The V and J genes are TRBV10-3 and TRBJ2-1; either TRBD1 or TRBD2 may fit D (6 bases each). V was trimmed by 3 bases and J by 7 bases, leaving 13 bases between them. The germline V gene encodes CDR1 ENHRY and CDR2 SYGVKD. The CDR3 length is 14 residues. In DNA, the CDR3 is TGTGCCATCAGTGAACGGGGGCGCCGGAATGAGCAGTTCTTC. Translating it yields CAISERGRRNEQFF.

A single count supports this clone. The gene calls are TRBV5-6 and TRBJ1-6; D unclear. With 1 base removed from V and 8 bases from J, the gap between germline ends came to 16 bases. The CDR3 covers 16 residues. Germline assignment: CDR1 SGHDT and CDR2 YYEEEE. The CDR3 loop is CASSLRLIAVDSPLHF. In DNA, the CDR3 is TGTGCCAGCAGCTTGCGGCTGATTGCAGTGGATTCACCCCTCCACTTT.

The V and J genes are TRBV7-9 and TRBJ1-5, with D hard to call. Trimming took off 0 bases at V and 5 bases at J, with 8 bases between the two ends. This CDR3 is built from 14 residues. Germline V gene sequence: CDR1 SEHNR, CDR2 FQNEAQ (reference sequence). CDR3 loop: CASSLALGDQPQHF. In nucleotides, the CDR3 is TGTGCCAGCAGCTTAGCTTTAGGTGATCAGCCCCAGCATTTT.

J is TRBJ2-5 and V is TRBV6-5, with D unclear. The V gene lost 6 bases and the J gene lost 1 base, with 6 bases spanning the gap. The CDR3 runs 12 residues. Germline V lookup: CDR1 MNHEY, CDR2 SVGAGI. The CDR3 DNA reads TGTGCCAGCAGGGGATTCCAAGAGACCCAGTACTTC. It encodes CASRGFQETQYF.

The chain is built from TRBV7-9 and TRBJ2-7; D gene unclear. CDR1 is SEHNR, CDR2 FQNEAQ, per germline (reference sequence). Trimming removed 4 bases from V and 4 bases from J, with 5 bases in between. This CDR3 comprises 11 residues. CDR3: CASSSLYEQYF. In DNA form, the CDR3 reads TGTGCCAGCAGCTCCCTGTACGAGCAGTACTTC.

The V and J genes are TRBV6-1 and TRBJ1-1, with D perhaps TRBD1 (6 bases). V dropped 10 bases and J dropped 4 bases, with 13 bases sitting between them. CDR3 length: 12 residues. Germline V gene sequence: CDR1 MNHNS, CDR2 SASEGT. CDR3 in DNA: TGTGCCACCGGACAGTTTCGCACTGAAGCTTTCTTT. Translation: CATGQFRTEAFF.

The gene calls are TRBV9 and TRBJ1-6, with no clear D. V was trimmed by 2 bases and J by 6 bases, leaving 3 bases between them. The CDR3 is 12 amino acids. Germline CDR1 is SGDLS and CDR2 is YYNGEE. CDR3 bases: TGTGCCAGCAGCGTGGGTAATTCACCCCTCCACTTT. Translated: CASSVGNSPLHF. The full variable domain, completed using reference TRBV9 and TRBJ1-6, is DSGVTQTPKHLITATGQRVTLRCSPRSGDLSVYWYQQSLDQGLQFLIQYYNGEERAKGNILERFSAQQFPDLHSELNLSSLELGDSALYFCASSVGNSPLHFGNGTRLTVT.

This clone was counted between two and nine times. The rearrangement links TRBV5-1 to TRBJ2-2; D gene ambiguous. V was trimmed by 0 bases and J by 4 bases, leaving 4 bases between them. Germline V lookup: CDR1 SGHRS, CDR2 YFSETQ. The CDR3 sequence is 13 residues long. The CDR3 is CASSLGSTGELFF. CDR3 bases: TGCGCCAGCAGCTTGGGGTCCACCGGGGAGCTGTTTTTT.

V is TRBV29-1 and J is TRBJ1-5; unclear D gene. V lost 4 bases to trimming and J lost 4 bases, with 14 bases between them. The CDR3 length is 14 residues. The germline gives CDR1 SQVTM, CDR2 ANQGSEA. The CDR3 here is CSVAGSGWNQPQHF. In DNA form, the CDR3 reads TGCAGCGTTGCGGGCAGCGGTTGGAATCAGCCCCAGCATTTT.

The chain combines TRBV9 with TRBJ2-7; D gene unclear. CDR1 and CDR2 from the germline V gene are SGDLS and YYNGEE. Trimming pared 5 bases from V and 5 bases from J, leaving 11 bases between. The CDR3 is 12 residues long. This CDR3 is CASSRSQHEQYF. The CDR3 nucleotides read TGTGCCAGCAGTCGGTCCCAGCACGAGCAGTACTTC.

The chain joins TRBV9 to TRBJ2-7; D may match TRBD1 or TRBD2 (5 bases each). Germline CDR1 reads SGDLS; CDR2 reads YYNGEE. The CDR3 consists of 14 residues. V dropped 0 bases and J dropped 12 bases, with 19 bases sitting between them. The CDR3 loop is CASSVEGRLGGGYF. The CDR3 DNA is TGTGCCAGCAGCGTAGAAGGCCGACTTGGGGGTGGGTACTTC.

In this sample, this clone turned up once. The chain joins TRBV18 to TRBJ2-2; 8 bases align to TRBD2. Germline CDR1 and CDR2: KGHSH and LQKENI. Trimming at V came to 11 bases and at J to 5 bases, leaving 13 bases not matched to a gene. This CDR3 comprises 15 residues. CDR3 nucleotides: TGTGCCGCAGGCCCAGCGGGAGTAGGGACCGGGGAGCTGTTTTTT. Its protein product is CAAGPAGVGTGELFF.

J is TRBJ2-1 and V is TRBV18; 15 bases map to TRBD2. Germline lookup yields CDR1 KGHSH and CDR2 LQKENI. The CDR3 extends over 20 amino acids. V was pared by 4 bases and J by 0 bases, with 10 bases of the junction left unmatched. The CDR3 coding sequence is TGTGCCAGCTCACGTAATCCGGGACTAGCGGGAGGAAGCTCCTACAATGAGCAGTTCTTC. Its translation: CASSRNPGLAGGSSYNEQFF.

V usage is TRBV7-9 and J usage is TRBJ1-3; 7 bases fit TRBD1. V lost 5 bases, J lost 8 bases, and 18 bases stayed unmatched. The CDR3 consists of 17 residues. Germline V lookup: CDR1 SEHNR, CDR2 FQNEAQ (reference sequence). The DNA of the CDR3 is TGTGCCAGCAGCCCCCCCAAGCCCGACAGGGCGGGAGACACCATATATTTT. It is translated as CASSPPKPDRAGDTIYF.

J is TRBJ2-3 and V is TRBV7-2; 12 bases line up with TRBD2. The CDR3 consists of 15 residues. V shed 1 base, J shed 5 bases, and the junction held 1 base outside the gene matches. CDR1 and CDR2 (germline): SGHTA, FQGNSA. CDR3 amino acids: CASSLELAGGDTQYF. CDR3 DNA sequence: TGTGCCAGCAGCTTAGAACTAGCGGGAGGAGATACGCAGTATTTT.

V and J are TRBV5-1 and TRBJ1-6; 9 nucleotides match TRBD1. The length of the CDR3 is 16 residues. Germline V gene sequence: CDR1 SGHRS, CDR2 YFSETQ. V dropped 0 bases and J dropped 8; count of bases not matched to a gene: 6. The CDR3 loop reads CASSLGGRQGDSPLHF. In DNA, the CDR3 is TGCGCCAGCAGCTTGGGTGGGAGACAGGGGGATTCACCCCTCCACTTT.

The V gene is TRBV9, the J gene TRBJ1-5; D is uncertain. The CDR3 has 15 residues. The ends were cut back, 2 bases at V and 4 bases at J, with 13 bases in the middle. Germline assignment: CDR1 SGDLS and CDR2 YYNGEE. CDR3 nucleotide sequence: TGTGCCAGCAGCGTGGTGCCAGGCCCTAATCAGCCCCAGCATTTT. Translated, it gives CASSVVPGPNQPQHF.

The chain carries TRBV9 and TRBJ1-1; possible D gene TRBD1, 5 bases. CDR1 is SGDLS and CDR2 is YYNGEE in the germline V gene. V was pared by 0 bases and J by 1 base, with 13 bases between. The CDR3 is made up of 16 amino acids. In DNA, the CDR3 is TGTGCCAGCAGCGTAGCCCGGACACGGGAGAACACTGAAGCTTTCTTT. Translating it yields CASSVARTRENTEAFF.

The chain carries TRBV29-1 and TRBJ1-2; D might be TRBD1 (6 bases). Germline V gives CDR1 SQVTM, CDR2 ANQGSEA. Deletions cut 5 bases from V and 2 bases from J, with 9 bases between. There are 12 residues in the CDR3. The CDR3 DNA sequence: TGCAGCGTTTTGCAGGGGAACTATGGCTACACCTTC. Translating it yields CSVLQGNYGYTF. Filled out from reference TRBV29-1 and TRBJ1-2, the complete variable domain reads SAVISQKPSRDICQRGTSLTIQCQVDSQVTMMFWYRQQPGQSLTLIATANQGSEATYESGFVIDKFPISRPNLTFSTLTVSNMSPEDSSIYLCSVLQGNYGYTFGSGTRLTVV.

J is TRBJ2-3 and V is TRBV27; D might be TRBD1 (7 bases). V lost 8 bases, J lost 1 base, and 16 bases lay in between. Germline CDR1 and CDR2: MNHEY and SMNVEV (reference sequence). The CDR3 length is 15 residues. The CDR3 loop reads CASGGTETRTDTQYF. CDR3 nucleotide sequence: TGTGCCAGCGGGGGGACAGAAACCCGCACAGATACGCAGTATTTT.

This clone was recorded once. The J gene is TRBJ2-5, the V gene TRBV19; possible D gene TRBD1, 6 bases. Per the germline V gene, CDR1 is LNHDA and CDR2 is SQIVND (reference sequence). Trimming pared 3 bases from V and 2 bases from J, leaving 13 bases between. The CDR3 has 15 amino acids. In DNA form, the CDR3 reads TGTGCCAGTAGTATTAGGGACACCCGACAAGAGACCCAGTACTTC. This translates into CASSIRDTRQETQYF.

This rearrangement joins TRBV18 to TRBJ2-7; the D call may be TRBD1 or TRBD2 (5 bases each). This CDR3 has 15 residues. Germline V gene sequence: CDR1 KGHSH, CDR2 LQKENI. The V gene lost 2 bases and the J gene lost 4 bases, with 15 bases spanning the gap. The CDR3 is CASSPVGTGGYEQYF. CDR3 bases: TGTGCCAGCTCACCAGTCGGGACGGGCGGGTACGAGCAGTACTTC.

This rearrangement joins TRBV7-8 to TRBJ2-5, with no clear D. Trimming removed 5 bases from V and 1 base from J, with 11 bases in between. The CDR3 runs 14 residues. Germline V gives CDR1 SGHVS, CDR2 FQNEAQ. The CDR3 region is CASSLIITQETQYF. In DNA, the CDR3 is TGTGCCAGCAGCCTCATAATAACCCAAGAGACCCAGTACTTC. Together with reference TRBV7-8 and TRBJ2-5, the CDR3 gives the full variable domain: GAGVSQSPRYKVAKRGQDVALRCDPISGHVSLFWYQQALGQGPEFLTYFQNEAQLDKSGLPSDRFFAERPEGSVSTLKIQRTQQEDSAVYLCASSLIITQETQYFGPGTRLLVL.